These T cell receptor beta chains were read from a single sample in a study of cytomegalovirus exposure and HLA in healthy donors. The protocol was immunoSEQ multiplex PCR, while the TCRdb copy is restricted to in-frame clones and leaves out a portion. The table shows approximately 110,000 clones, with approximately 80% occurring only once. The sample consisted of PBMCs. These receptors all stem from a man aged 45-65 years in good health and CMV-seronegative. Each CDR3 is given with its conserved first and last residue. Each record gives: V gene, D gene, J gene, clone size, CDR3 protein, CDR3 DNA. D genes are given only for firm matches. Size is omitted from some rows. Given values are once, few, many or a class for expanded clones.

V gene: TRBV30
D gene: -
J gene: TRBJ2-5
clone size: once
CDR3 protein: CAWSVGGAETQYF
CDR3 DNA: TGTGCCTGGAGTGTTGGGGGGGCAGAGACCCAGTACTTC

V gene: TRBV18
D gene: TRBD1
J gene: TRBJ1-5
clone size: few
CDR3 protein: CASSTGQVTGPQHF
CDR3 DNA: TGTGCCAGCTCAACCGGACAGGTTACGGGGCCCCAGCATTTT

V gene: TRBV6-5
D gene: TRBD1
J gene: TRBJ1-6
clone size: -
CDR3 protein: CASSYQGADNSPLHF
CDR3 DNA: TGTGCCAGCAGTTACCAGGGGGCGGATAATTCACCCCTCCACTTT

V gene: TRBV15
D gene: -
J gene: TRBJ1-1
clone size: -
CDR3 protein: CATSRGGNTEAFF
CDR3 DNA: TGTGCCACCAGCAGAGGAGGGAACACTGAAGCTTTCTTT

V gene: TRBV14
D gene: TRBD2
J gene: TRBJ2-5
clone size: -
CDR3 protein: CASSPPTSGRAVETQYF
CDR3 DNA: TGTGCCAGCAGCCCCCCAACTAGCGGGAGGGCCGTGGAGACCCAGTACTTC

V gene: TRBV27
D gene: TRBD2
J gene: TRBJ2-1
clone size: -
CDR3 protein: CASSQGRGANNEQFF
CDR3 DNA: TGTGCCAGCAGCCAAGGGCGGGGGGCGAACAATGAGCAGTTCTTC

V gene: TRBV10-3
D gene: TRBD1
J gene: TRBJ2-7
clone size: once
CDR3 protein: CASGTVGMDEQYF
CDR3 DNA: TGTGCCAGTGGGACAGTCGGTATGGACGAGCAGTACTTC

V gene: TRBV6-6
D gene: -
J gene: TRBJ2-5
clone size: once
CDR3 protein: CASSYGGRETQYF
CDR3 DNA: TGTGCCAGCAGTTACGGGGGGAGGGAGACCCAGTACTTC

V gene: TRBV4-3
D gene: -
J gene: TRBJ2-3
clone size: -
CDR3 protein: CASSQDQGLGLVTQYF
CDR3 DNA: TGCGCCAGCAGCCAAGATCAGGGGCTGGGTCTCGTTACGCAGTATTTT

V gene: TRBV28
D gene: -
J gene: TRBJ2-7
clone size: -
CDR3 protein: CASRRHEQYF
CDR3 DNA: TGTGCCAGCAGGCGGCACGAGCAGTACTTC

V gene: TRBV5-1
D gene: -
J gene: TRBJ1-5
clone size: -
CDR3 protein: CASSLVGGNQPQHF
CDR3 DNA: TGCGCCAGCAGCTTGGTGGGAGGCAATCAGCCCCAGCATTTT

V gene: TRBV7-9
D gene: TRBD1
J gene: TRBJ1-1
clone size: -
CDR3 protein: CASSLVGQGEAFF
CDR3 DNA: TGTGCCAGCAGCTTAGTCGGACAGGGTGAAGCTTTCTTT

V gene: TRBV28
D gene: -
J gene: TRBJ1-1
clone size: -
CDR3 protein: CASTHSRGNTEAFF
CDR3 DNA: TGTGCCAGCACTCATTCACGGGGGAACACTGAAGCTTTCTTT

V gene: TRBV11-2
D gene: -
J gene: TRBJ1-2
clone size: -
CDR3 protein: CASSLQNYGYTF
CDR3 DNA: TGTGCCAGCAGCTTACAAAACTATGGCTACACCTTC

V gene: TRBV28
D gene: -
J gene: TRBJ1-5
clone size: -
CDR3 protein: CASSLRGATHF
CDR3 DNA: TGTGCCAGCAGTTTACGGGGGGCGACGCATTTT

V gene: TRBV12-1
D gene: -
J gene: TRBJ2-7
clone size: -
CDR3 protein: CASSSQDLEQYF
CDR3 DNA: TGTGCCAGCAGCTCCCAGGATCTAGAGCAGTACTTC

V gene: TRBV4-3
D gene: -
J gene: TRBJ2-7
clone size: -
CDR3 protein: CASSQDTGGRQYEQYF
CDR3 DNA: TGCGCCAGCAGCCAAGATACCGGTGGAAGACAGTACGAGCAGTACTTC

V gene: TRBV15
D gene: TRBD1
J gene: TRBJ1-4
clone size: few
CDR3 protein: CATSIPGGGEKLFF
CDR3 DNA: TGTGCCACCAGCATACCAGGGGGCGGTGAAAAACTGTTTTTT

V gene: TRBV7-7
D gene: -
J gene: TRBJ1-1
clone size: few
CDR3 protein: CASSPMGAFEAFF
CDR3 DNA: TGTGCCAGCAGCCCCATGGGCGCGTTTGAAGCTTTCTTT

V gene: TRBV4-2
D gene: -
J gene: TRBJ2-5
clone size: -
CDR3 protein: CASSQGQYQETQYF
CDR3 DNA: TGTGCCAGCAGCCAAGGACAGTACCAAGAGACCCAGTACTTC

V gene: TRBV15
D gene: -
J gene: TRBJ1-3
clone size: -
CDR3 protein: CATSRDRSISGNTIYF
CDR3 DNA: TGTGCCACCAGCAGAGATCGGAGCATCTCTGGAAACACCATATATTTT

V gene: TRBV19
D gene: TRBD1
J gene: TRBJ1-1
clone size: -
CDR3 protein: CASSIILGQGAIEAFF
CDR3 DNA: TGTGCCAGTAGTATAATCCTTGGACAGGGGGCAATTGAAGCTTTCTTT

V gene: TRBV29-1
D gene: -
J gene: TRBJ2-2
clone size: -
CDR3 protein: CSVGEMNTGELFF
CDR3 DNA: TGCAGCGTTGGGGAGATGAACACCGGGGAGCTGTTTTTT

V gene: TRBV19
D gene: TRBD2
J gene: TRBJ2-6
clone size: -
CDR3 protein: CASSMTPGLAGTGANVLTF
CDR3 DNA: TGTGCCAGTAGTATGACGCCGGGACTAGCGGGAACTGGGGCCAACGTCCTGACTTTC

V gene: TRBV4-2
D gene: -
J gene: TRBJ1-4
clone size: once
CDR3 protein: CASSQEDVSVATNEKLFF
CDR3 DNA: TGTGCCAGCAGCCAAGAGGATGTTAGCGTTGCAACTAATGAAAAACTGTTTTTT

V gene: TRBV29-1
D gene: -
J gene: TRBJ2-7
clone size: -
CDR3 protein: CSVVGGSYEQYF
CDR3 DNA: TGCAGCGTTGTCGGCGGCTCCTACGAGCAGTACTTC

V gene: TRBV15
D gene: -
J gene: TRBJ2-7
clone size: once
CDR3 protein: CATSRPITGAEQYF
CDR3 DNA: TGTGCCACCAGCAGACCCATCACAGGAGCCGAGCAGTACTTC

V gene: TRBV27
D gene: -
J gene: TRBJ2-2
clone size: once
CDR3 protein: CASSLTYNTGELFF
CDR3 DNA: TGTGCCAGCAGTTTAACCTATAACACCGGGGAGCTGTTTTTT

V gene: TRBV9
D gene: -
J gene: TRBJ2-3
clone size: -
CDR3 protein: CASSVADGITDTQYF
CDR3 DNA: TGTGCCAGCAGCGTAGCTGACGGGATCACAGATACGCAGTATTTT

V gene: TRBV5-5
D gene: TRBD2
J gene: TRBJ2-5
clone size: -
CDR3 protein: CASSILAGLQETQYF
CDR3 DNA: TGTGCCAGCAGCATACTAGCGGGCCTACAAGAGACCCAGTACTTC

V gene: TRBV6-6
D gene: -
J gene: TRBJ2-7
clone size: -
CDR3 protein: CASSYSRQGGSYEQYF
CDR3 DNA: TGTGCCAGCAGTTACTCCAGGCAGGGGGGATCCTACGAGCAGTACTTC

V gene: TRBV11-2
D gene: TRBD2
J gene: TRBJ2-7
clone size: -
CDR3 protein: CASSFGRAGYEQYF
CDR3 DNA: TGTGCCAGCAGCTTCGGGAGGGCCGGGTACGAGCAGTACTTC

V gene: TRBV4-1
D gene: TRBD1
J gene: TRBJ1-4
clone size: -
CDR3 protein: CASSQETGQGNEKLFF
CDR3 DNA: TGCGCCAGCAGCCAAGAAACGGGACAGGGGAATGAAAAACTGTTTTTT

V gene: TRBV19
D gene: TRBD2
J gene: TRBJ2-2
clone size: -
CDR3 protein: CASSELAGTNTGELFF
CDR3 DNA: TGTGCCAGTAGTGAACTAGCGGGAACGAACACCGGGGAGCTGTTTTTT

V gene: TRBV5-4
D gene: TRBD2
J gene: TRBJ2-2
clone size: -
CDR3 protein: CASSSSGRADTGELFF
CDR3 DNA: TGTGCCAGCAGCTCTAGCGGGAGGGCAGACACCGGGGAGCTGTTTTTT

V gene: TRBV2
D gene: -
J gene: TRBJ2-6
clone size: -
CDR3 protein: CASDRMPGANVLTF
CDR3 DNA: TGTGCCTCCGACAGGATGCCTGGGGCCAACGTCCTGACTTTC

V gene: TRBV29-1
D gene: -
J gene: TRBJ2-1
clone size: -
CDR3 protein: CSVVVGAGAEQFF
CDR3 DNA: TGCAGCGTTGTCGTGGGGGCGGGGGCCGAGCAGTTCTTC

V gene: TRBV6-5
D gene: TRBD2
J gene: TRBJ2-3
clone size: -
CDR3 protein: CASTPTSGGQSTQYF
CDR3 DNA: TGTGCCAGCACGCCGACTAGCGGGGGGCAGTCTACGCAGTATTTT

V gene: TRBV27
D gene: -
J gene: TRBJ1-1
clone size: once
CDR3 protein: CASSRGGTEAFF
CDR3 DNA: TGTGCCAGCAGTCGGGGAGGCACTGAAGCTTTCTTT

V gene: TRBV29-1
D gene: -
J gene: TRBJ1-4
clone size: few
CDR3 protein: CSVDSGGAAEKLFF
CDR3 DNA: TGCAGCGTTGATTCGGGGGGCGCGGCTGAAAAACTGTTTTTT

V gene: TRBV5-6
D gene: -
J gene: TRBJ2-7
clone size: -
CDR3 protein: CASSLEWGGGYEQYF
CDR3 DNA: TGTGCCAGCAGCTTGGAGTGGGGAGGCGGCTACGAGCAGTACTTC

V gene: TRBV2
D gene: -
J gene: TRBJ2-3
clone size: once
CDR3 protein: CASSALRGGGTDTQYF
CDR3 DNA: TGTGCCAGCAGTGCTCTGCGGGGAGGCGGGACAGATACGCAGTATTTT

V gene: TRBV7-8
D gene: -
J gene: TRBJ2-7
clone size: -
CDR3 protein: CASSLASIGTEGEQYF
CDR3 DNA: TGTGCCAGCAGCTTAGCGTCTATAGGCACCGAGGGCGAGCAGTACTTC

V gene: TRBV5-1
D gene: -
J gene: TRBJ2-3
clone size: -
CDR3 protein: CASSGRGGTDTQYF
CDR3 DNA: TGCGCCAGCAGCGGCCGAGGAGGCACAGATACGCAGTATTTT

V gene: TRBV7-2
D gene: -
J gene: TRBJ2-7
clone size: few
CDR3 protein: CASSLEGAAFYEQYF
CDR3 DNA: TGTGCCAGCAGCTTAGAGGGAGCGGCGTTCTACGAGCAGTACTTC

V gene: TRBV5-6
D gene: -
J gene: TRBJ2-6
clone size: few
CDR3 protein: CASSSGFSGANVLTF
CDR3 DNA: TGTGCCAGCAGTTCAGGGTTCTCTGGGGCCAACGTCCTGACTTTC

V gene: TRBV25-1
D gene: -
J gene: TRBJ2-7
clone size: -
CDR3 protein: CASSESRGNEQYF
CDR3 DNA: TGTGCCAGCAGTGAATCTCGAGGTAACGAGCAGTACTTC

V gene: TRBV9
D gene: TRBD1
J gene: TRBJ1-5
clone size: once
CDR3 protein: CASSESGGTAPQHF
CDR3 DNA: TGTGCCAGCAGCGAGAGCGGAGGGACAGCGCCCCAGCATTTT

V gene: TRBV28
D gene: TRBD1
J gene: TRBJ1-2
clone size: -
CDR3 protein: CATGGQGQGYGYTF
CDR3 DNA: TGTGCCACCGGTGGACAAGGACAGGGCTATGGCTACACCTTC

V gene: TRBV14
D gene: -
J gene: TRBJ1-1
clone size: -
CDR3 protein: CASTLGGAEAFF
CDR3 DNA: TGTGCCAGCACCCTCGGGGGGGCTGAAGCTTTCTTT

V gene: TRBV5-8
D gene: TRBD2
J gene: TRBJ2-1
clone size: -
CDR3 protein: CASSLLTSGELYNEQFF
CDR3 DNA: TGTGCCAGCAGCTTGTTGACTAGCGGGGAACTATACAATGAGCAGTTCTTC

V gene: TRBV9
D gene: -
J gene: TRBJ2-1
clone size: -
CDR3 protein: CASSVLGVLSEQFF
CDR3 DNA: TGTGCCAGCAGCGTCTTAGGGGTGCTCAGTGAGCAGTTCTTC

V gene: TRBV29-1
D gene: TRBD1
J gene: TRBJ2-2
clone size: -
CDR3 protein: CSVESVRGTGELFF
CDR3 DNA: TGCAGCGTTGAATCAGTCAGGGGGACCGGGGAGCTGTTTTTT

V gene: TRBV19
D gene: TRBD1
J gene: TRBJ2-5
clone size: -
CDR3 protein: CASRGQGLETQYF
CDR3 DNA: TGTGCCAGTAGAGGACAGGGCCTAGAGACCCAGTACTTC